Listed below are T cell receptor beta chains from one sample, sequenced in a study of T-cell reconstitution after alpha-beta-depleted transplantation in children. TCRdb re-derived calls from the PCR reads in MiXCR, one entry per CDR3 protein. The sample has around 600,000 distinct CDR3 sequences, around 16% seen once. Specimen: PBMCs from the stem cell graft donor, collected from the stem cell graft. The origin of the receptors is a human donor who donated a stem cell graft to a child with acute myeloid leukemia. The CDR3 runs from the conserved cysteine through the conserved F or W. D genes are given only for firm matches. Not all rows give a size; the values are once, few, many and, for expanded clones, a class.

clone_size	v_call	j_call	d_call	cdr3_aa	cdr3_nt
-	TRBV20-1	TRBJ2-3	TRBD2	CSARGTGGGGGTDTQYF	TGCAGTGCTAGAGGAACGGGGGGAGGAGGTGGCACAGATACGCAGTATTTT
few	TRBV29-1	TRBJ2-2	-	CSAGTPTGELFF	TGCAGCGCCGGGACACCCACCGGGGAGCTGTTTTTT
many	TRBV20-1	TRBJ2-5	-	CSARRGDLPQETQYF	TGCAGTGCTAGGAGGGGCGACCTCCCCCAAGAGACCCAGTACTTC
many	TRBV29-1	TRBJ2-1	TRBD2	CSVEEGRGNEQFF	TGCAGCGTTGAAGAAGGGAGGGGTAATGAGCAGTTCTTC
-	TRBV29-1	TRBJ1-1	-	CSVEDPEWAGHAFF	TGCAGCGTTGAAGATCCTGAGTGGGCAGGGCATGCTTTCTTT
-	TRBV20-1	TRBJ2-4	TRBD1	CSARGGQGYIQYF	TGCAGTGCTCGCGGGGGACAGGGGTACATTCAGTACTTC
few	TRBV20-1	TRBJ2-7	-	CSAREDANEQYF	TGCAGTGCTAGGGAGGACGCCAACGAGCAGTACTTC
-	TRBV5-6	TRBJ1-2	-	CASSLVGLGISNYGYTF	TGTGCCAGCAGCTTGGTAGGTCTCGGAATAAGTAACTATGGCTACACCTTC
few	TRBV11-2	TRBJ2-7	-	CASSRGLQPYEQYF	TGTGCCAGCAGCCGGGGACTGCAACCGTACGAGCAGTACTTC
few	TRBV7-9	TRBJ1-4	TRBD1	CASGQGKTQTNEKLFF	TGTGCCAGCGGACAGGGCAAGACGCAAACTAATGAAAAACTGTTTTTT
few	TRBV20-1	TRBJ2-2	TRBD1	CSARGQRTGDTGELFF	TGCAGTGCTAGGGGACAGAGGACAGGCGACACCGGGGAGCTGTTTTTT
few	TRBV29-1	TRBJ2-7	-	CSVELMGSYEQYF	TGCAGCGTTGAACTTATGGGAAGCTACGAGCAGTACTTC
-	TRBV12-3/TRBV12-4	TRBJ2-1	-	CASRPGGNNEQFF	TGTGCCAGCAGACCCGGGGGAAACAATGAGCAGTTCTTC
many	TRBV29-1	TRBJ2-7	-	CSVEQGYEQYF	TGCAGCGTTGAACAGGGGTACGAGCAGTACTTC
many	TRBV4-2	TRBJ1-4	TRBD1	CASSQDPGGGNEKLFF	TGTGCCAGCAGCCAAGATCCAGGGGGGGGAAATGAAAAACTGTTTTTT
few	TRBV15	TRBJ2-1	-	CATSRDNLALNEQFF	TGTGCCACCAGCAGAGATAACCTAGCTTTGAATGAGCAGTTCTTC
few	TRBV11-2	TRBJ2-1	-	CASSRSISSYNEQFF	TGTGCCAGCAGCCGATCTATTAGCTCCTACAATGAGCAGTTCTTC
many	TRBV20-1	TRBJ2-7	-	CSARARDLLHEQYF	TGCAGTGCTAGGGCCCGCGATCTTCTGCACGAGCAGTACTTC
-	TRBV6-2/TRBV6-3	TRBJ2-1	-	CASSNRPGPPSYNEQFF	TGTGCCAGCAGTAATCGCCCGGGGCCGCCCTCCTACAATGAGCAGTTCTTC
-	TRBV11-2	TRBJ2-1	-	CASSSRGLVF	TGTGCCAGCAGCTCCCGGGGTTTGGTCTTC
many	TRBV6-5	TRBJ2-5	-	CASSPKEGTYQETQYF	TGTGCCAGCAGTCCTAAAGAAGGGACATATCAAGAGACCCAGTACTTC
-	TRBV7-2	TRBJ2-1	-	CASSLFTGNNEQFF	TGTGCCAGCAGCTTATTTACAGGAAACAATGAGCAGTTCTTC
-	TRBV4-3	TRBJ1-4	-	CASSRKRDMELFF	TGCGCCAGCAGCCGTAAACGGGACATGGAACTGTTTTTT
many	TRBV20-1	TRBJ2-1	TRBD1	CSARRQGAWNEQFF	TGCAGTGCTAGAAGACAGGGGGCATGGAATGAGCAGTTCTTC
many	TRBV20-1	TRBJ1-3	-	CSARPTSNVRTIYF	TGCAGTGCTAGGCCCACCTCAAACGTTCGCACCATATATTTT
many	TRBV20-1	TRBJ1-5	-	CSAPPSGGRSQPQHF	TGCAGTGCCCCGCCCTCCGGGGGGCGGTCTCAGCCCCAGCATTTT
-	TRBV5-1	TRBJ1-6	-	CASSLMGESPLHF	TGCGCCAGCAGCTTGATGGGTGAGTCACCCCTCCACTTT
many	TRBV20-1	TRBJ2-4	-	CSARAPGASKNIQYF	TGCAGTGCTAGAGCCCCCGGGGCGTCCAAAAACATTCAGTACTTC
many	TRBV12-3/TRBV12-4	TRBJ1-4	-	CASSLVPNEKLFF	TGTGCCAGCAGTTTGGTACCTAATGAAAAACTGTTTTTT
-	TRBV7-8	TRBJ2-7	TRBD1	CASSLDRNAYEQYF	TGTGCCAGCAGCTTGGACAGGAACGCCTACGAGCAGTACTTC
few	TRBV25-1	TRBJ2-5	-	CASSVPRVQETQYF	TGTGCCAGCAGTGTACCGCGGGTCCAAGAGACCCAGTACTTC
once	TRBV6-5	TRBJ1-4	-	CASSYGVGGLYEKLFF	TGTGCCAGCAGTTACGGGGTAGGGGGGCTTTATGAAAAACTGTTTTTT